This paragraph reports one T cell receptor beta chain. Its antigen target is currently unknown. One base away there is no much larger clone; base qualities are not given. TCR CDR3 regions were amplified from genomic DNA by multiplex PCR using the deep immunoSEQ assay. Extracted genomic DNA from each cell subset was distributed evenly across all wells of several immunoSEQ 96-well plates, and each plate was treated as a replicate. For sorted subsets, roughly 200 ng genomic DNA, equal to tens of thousands of T cell genomes, was loaded into each replicate PCR. Purified libraries were measured with a Qubit 3.0 fluorometer, size-checked on a Bioanalyzer 2100, and measured again with the KAPA Library Quantification kit. A separate single-read 150-cycle Illumina NextSeq 550 flow cell was used to sequence each immunoSEQ 96-well plate. The original pipeline was this. Because the immunoSEQ output held only junctional sequences and lacked quality scores, the filtering could not match the filtering applied to full-length reads. To assign V/J genes and CDR3, sequences were annotated using PyIR, a Python wrapper for IgBLAST v1.9, with IMGT germline references. Reads were filtered out if the reads had weak V/J assignments (E-value above 1e-6), no CDR3, stop codons, out-of-frame junctions, or ambiguous translated residues. A V3J clonotype was defined by an identical inferred V gene, J gene, and CDR3 amino acid sequence. Percentage overlap between repertoires was calculated by dividing the number of shared unique clonotypes by the size of the smaller repertoire. Three approaches were used to assess repertoire richness: RTK rarefaction, the Chao1 estimator, and Recon v2.1 estimates of unobserved clonotypes. For all TCRbeta clonotypes obtained by the gDNA method from a handful of donors, generation probabilities were computed with OLGA. What TCRdb holds here is the immuneACCESS table cut down to in-frame rearrangements. Part of the clones is not present; checked against another copy, under half of the missing clones reflect an unresolved V gene, and the others are unexplained. From that table come the V and J calls and clone size; the DNA was used to work out D and trimming. This sample gives 2 million to 2.5 million clones in total; roughly 96% of them show up just once. The ten largest clones capture 0.1% to 0.15% of the sample.

This entry is derived from a study of shared clonotypes between healthy human individuals (dated by TCRdb to between 2020 and 2021). For context, the study as a whole: The cohort comprised a couple of women and a few men aged 18 to 49 years. For each donor, CD4 naive and CD4 memory were each given three plates, CD8 naive was given two plates, and CD8 memory was given one plate. To estimate repertoire size and how much clonotypes are shared between individuals, the study performed deep sequencing of blood TCR repertoires from five healthy adults. Different laboratories and diverse techniques were used to prepare libraries and sequence TCR repertoires, to increase sequencing depth and limit assay-specific biases. Each donor's leukapheresis produced roughly between roughly 0.85 and 9.5 billion PBMCs. Results and caveats for the whole study, not just this receptor: Even with the large sequencing depth, rarefaction of the sorted-subset datasets indicated that sequencing was incomplete. Pairwise subsampling indicated that sequencing depth was expected to affect the degree of clonotype sharing among donors. Because the study included only a small number of donors, the genetic and exposure-history diversity represented was limited. Sampling was limited to blood, and TCR repertoires in tissue likely differ from TCR repertoires in blood. Estimated clonotype richness was generally larger for naive than for memory subsets. Compared with non-shared clonotypes, clonotypes shared by all four sorted-subset donors had higher generation probabilities. Sharing across a handful of donors was observed for around 5% of naive CD4, about 3.2% of naive CD8, about 2.3% of memory CD4, and about 0.4% of memory CD8 clonotypes.

Donors were healthy HIV-negative adults with no recently reported acute infections or vaccinations. All donors were Caucasian adults living in Nashville, Tennessee, USA. CD4+ T cells were enriched through magnetic negative selection, after which naive cells were positively selected on CD45RA and the remaining negative fraction served as the memory subset. Blood was collected by leukapheresis, and PBMCs were isolated by Ficoll-Histopaque density gradient centrifugation and then cryopreserved in liquid nitrogen vapor phase. Analytical flow cytometry was used to check the purity and quantity of every magnetically sorted T cell population. Genomic DNA was isolated from each sorted fraction and quantified by UV absorbance on a Nanodrop 2000c. Reading the germline V gene (reference sequence) gives CDR1 MNHEY and CDR2 SMNVEV. From the cysteine through the phenylalanine, the CDR3 covers 14 amino acids. Only CDR3 DNA is held: 42 bases, read in frame from base 1. The junction shows trimming of 5 bases on V and 1 base on J, and the gene matches do not reach 3 bases of it.

The rearranged segments are TRBV27 and TRBJ2-5; 8 bases in the junction line up with TRBD1. This receptor was taken from a man between 18 and 35 years old in good health. The sequencing input was naive CD4+ T cells sorted from blood. Interpreted using the paper, the cell subset or site label stands for: CD45RA+ positively selected. The CDR3 corresponds to CASSMGTGQETQYF. The DNA reads TGTGCCAGCAGTATGGGGACAGGCCAAGAGACCCAGTACTTC.